This T cell receptor (beta chain) comes out of a study of T cell responses to AZD1222 COVID-19 vaccine. Whole-study findings and limits: Within unmutated variant regions lay the reported targets of nearly half of spike-specific TCRs. Just five to seven AZD1222 recipients tested seropositive at baseline.

TCRdb's table, derived via immunoSEQ multiplex PCR, lists solely in-frame clones and lacks some. The table has roughly 20,000 clones, less than 85% seen once. This clone was detected a few times. The antigen remains undetermined. Germline CDR1 SGHDN, CDR2 FVKESK. The CDR3 covers 11 residues. Trimming took off 5 bases at V and 9 bases at J, with 10 bases between the two ends. The material sequenced was peripheral blood, taken on day 0 of AZD1222 vaccination. The rearrangement uses TRBV14 and TRBJ1-2; the D gene is possibly TRBD1 (6 bases). The sequence came from an adult in good health. This chain's CDR3 is CASSYRESYTF. As DNA, the CDR3 is TGTGCCAGCAGCTACAGGGAGAGCTACACCTTC.